Listed below are T cell receptor beta chains from one sample, sequenced in a study of shared clonotypes between healthy human individuals. The method was immunoSEQ multiplex PCR; TCRdb's version includes in-frame clones alone and lacks a portion of them. The table lists about 1.5 million clones, roughly 96% of them singletons. Specimen: naive CD4+ T cells sorted from blood. The receptors were gathered from a man between 25 and 39 years old in good health. CDR3s include the opening cysteine and the closing phenylalanine or tryptophan. The D gene is left open where the match is weak. Part of the rows lack a size; the others show once, few, many or a class for expanded clones.

CDR3: CASSQGRDTAYEQYF
DNA: TGCGCCAGCAGCCAAGGAAGGGACACAGCCTACGAGCAGTACTTC
V: TRBV4-1
D: .
length: 15
size: few
J: TRBJ2-7

CDR3: CASTQGANVLTF
DNA: TGTGCCAGCACACAAGGGGCCAACGTCCTGACTTTC
V: TRBV28
D: .
length: 12
size: once
J: TRBJ2-6

CDR3: CASSGGMKETQYF
DNA: TGTGCCAGCAGCGGTGGTATGAAAGAGACCCAGTACTTC
V: TRBV9
D: .
length: 13
size: .
J: TRBJ2-5

CDR3: CASSIEVAYQPQHF
DNA: TGTGCCAGTAGTATAGAGGTTGCCTATCAGCCCCAGCATTTT
V: TRBV19
D: .
length: 14
size: once
J: TRBJ1-5

CDR3: CASSPRGRELFF
DNA: TGCGCCAGCAGCCCAAGGGGCAGGGAGCTGTTTTTT
V: TRBV5-1
D: .
length: 12
size: .
J: TRBJ2-2

CDR3: CSGRTDQETQYF
DNA: TGCAGCGGCCGGACAGATCAAGAGACCCAGTACTTC
V: TRBV29-1
D: .
length: 12
size: .
J: TRBJ2-5

CDR3: CASSSVRDSEAFF
DNA: TGTGCCAGCAGCTCCGTAAGGGATTCTGAAGCTTTCTTT
V: TRBV7-2
D: .
length: 13
size: few
J: TRBJ1-1

CDR3: CASSGDNPTGELFF
DNA: TGTGCCAGCAGTGGGGACAACCCGACCGGGGAGCTGTTTTTT
V: TRBV2
D: .
length: 14
size: few
J: TRBJ2-2

CDR3: CASKPGVPDTQYF
DNA: TGTGCCAGCAAGCCGGGAGTTCCAGATACGCAGTATTTT
V: TRBV28
D: .
length: 13
size: .
J: TRBJ2-3

CDR3: CATSRDSGTGELFF
DNA: TGTGCCACCAGCAGAGATTCCGGCACCGGGGAGCTGTTTTTT
V: TRBV15
D: .
length: 14
size: .
J: TRBJ2-2

CDR3: CATSKGTTPYEQYF
DNA: TGTGCCACCAGCAAGGGGACGACTCCCTACGAGCAGTACTTC
V: TRBV15
D: .
length: 14
size: .
J: TRBJ2-7

CDR3: CASSPRTGANVLTF
DNA: TGTGCCAGCAGCCCGCGTACTGGGGCCAACGTCCTGACTTTC
V: TRBV7-9
D: .
length: 14
size: .
J: TRBJ2-6

CDR3: CASSYGDVSNQPQHF
DNA: TGTGCCAGCAGCTACGGGGACGTTAGCAATCAGCCCCAGCATTTT
V: TRBV5-5
D: .
length: 15
size: few
J: TRBJ1-5

CDR3: CASSSGPTGELFF
DNA: TGTGCCAGCAGCTCGGGACCAACCGGGGAGCTGTTTTTT
V: TRBV7-3
D: .
length: 13
size: .
J: TRBJ2-2

CDR3: CASTPDRPSTDTQYF
DNA: TGTGCCAGCACCCCAGATAGGCCAAGCACAGATACGCAGTATTTT
V: TRBV2
D: .
length: 15
size: .
J: TRBJ2-3

CDR3: CASRVTGQTEAFF
DNA: TGTGCCAGTAGGGTGACAGGGCAAACTGAAGCTTTCTTT
V: TRBV19
D: TRBD1
length: 13
size: .
J: TRBJ1-1

CDR3: CASSRSGTGKSADTQYF
DNA: TGCGCCAGCAGCCGGTCCGGGACAGGGAAGTCCGCAGATACGCAGTATTTT
V: TRBV5-1
D: TRBD1
length: 17
size: .
J: TRBJ2-3

CDR3: CASSLLGSGTDTQYF
DNA: TGTGCCAGCAGCTTACTGGGCTCAGGCACAGATACGCAGTATTTT
V: TRBV13
D: .
length: 15
size: .
J: TRBJ2-3

CDR3: CASRKGQPNTEAFF
DNA: TGTGCCAGCCGGAAGGGACAACCGAACACTGAAGCTTTCTTT
V: TRBV5-4
D: .
length: 14
size: .
J: TRBJ1-1

CDR3: CASSLPLGGISNQPQHF
DNA: TGTGCCAGCAGTCTCCCCCTGGGGGGAATTAGCAATCAGCCCCAGCATTTT
V: TRBV28
D: .
length: 17
size: .
J: TRBJ1-5

CDR3: CASSSPDQLYEQYF
DNA: TGTGCCAGCAGCTCCCCAGACCAACTCTACGAGCAGTACTTC
V: TRBV5-6
D: .
length: 14
size: .
J: TRBJ2-7

CDR3: CASSPGQGDPAHYGYTF
DNA: TGCGCCAGCAGCCCGGGACAGGGGGATCCGGCCCACTATGGCTACACCTTC
V: TRBV5-1
D: TRBD1
length: 17
size: .
J: TRBJ1-2

CDR3: CASSLAGQLNYGYTF
DNA: TGTGCCAGCAGCTTGGCGGGACAGCTAAACTATGGCTACACCTTC
V: TRBV5-5
D: TRBD1
length: 15
size: .
J: TRBJ1-2

CDR3: CASSFGGLAGRYEQFF
DNA: TGCGCCAGCAGCTTTGGCGGACTAGCGGGAAGATATGAGCAGTTCTTC
V: TRBV5-1
D: TRBD2
length: 16
size: once
J: TRBJ2-1

CDR3: CASNPGWGTGELFF
DNA: TGTGCCAGCAATCCAGGGTGGGGCACCGGGGAGCTGTTTTTT
V: TRBV2
D: .
length: 14
size: once
J: TRBJ2-2

CDR3: CASSLDRVRITGELFF
DNA: TGTGCCAGCAGCTTAGACAGGGTGCGGATCACCGGGGAGCTGTTTTTT
V: TRBV11-1
D: .
length: 16
size: .
J: TRBJ2-2

CDR3: CASSLGDRGQETQYF
DNA: TGCGCCAGCAGCTTGGGTGACAGGGGTCAAGAGACCCAGTACTTC
V: TRBV5-1
D: TRBD1
length: 15
size: .
J: TRBJ2-5

CDR3: CASNRLAAGSGANVLTF
DNA: TGCGCCAGCAATCGGCTAGCGGCCGGCTCTGGGGCCAACGTCCTGACTTTC
V: TRBV5-1
D: TRBD2
length: 17
size: .
J: TRBJ2-6

CDR3: CASSPKGQETQYF
DNA: TGTGCCAGCTCACCGAAAGGGCAAGAGACCCAGTACTTC
V: TRBV18
D: .
length: 13
size: .
J: TRBJ2-5

CDR3: CASLLAGAQETQYF
DNA: TGTGCCAGTTTACTAGCGGGAGCTCAAGAGACCCAGTACTTC
V: TRBV6-6
D: TRBD2
length: 14
size: .
J: TRBJ2-5

CDR3: CASSLGQLAEAFF
DNA: TGTGCCAGCAGCTTGGGACAGCTGGCTGAAGCTTTCTTT
V: TRBV5-5
D: .
length: 13
size: .
J: TRBJ1-1

CDR3: CASSYRRQLRPYEQYF
DNA: TGTGCCAGCAGTTACCGTAGGCAGTTAAGGCCCTACGAGCAGTACTTC
V: TRBV6-6
D: .
length: 16
size: .
J: TRBJ2-7

CDR3: CASSQERGLAGGRTNEQFF
DNA: TGCGCCAGCAGCCAAGAGAGGGGACTAGCGGGAGGGCGGACGAATGAGCAGTTCTTC
V: TRBV4-1
D: TRBD2
length: 19
size: .
J: TRBJ2-1

CDR3: CASSLISGPWVQETQYF
DNA: TGTGCCAGCAGCCTTATCTCGGGACCTTGGGTCCAAGAGACCCAGTACTTC
V: TRBV7-9
D: .
length: 17
size: .
J: TRBJ2-5

CDR3: CAWSVLAGNSGELFF
DNA: TGTGCCTGGAGTGTACTAGCGGGAAATTCCGGGGAGCTGTTTTTT
V: TRBV30
D: TRBD2
length: 15
size: .
J: TRBJ2-2

CDR3: CAISDALAGGIEQFF
DNA: TGTGCCATCAGTGATGCGCTAGCGGGAGGGATTGAGCAGTTCTTC
V: TRBV10-3
D: TRBD2
length: 15
size: .
J: TRBJ2-1

CDR3: CASSLEPLDTQYF
DNA: TGTGCCAGCAGCTTAGAGCCTCTCGATACGCAGTATTTT
V: TRBV7-7
D: .
length: 13
size: .
J: TRBJ2-3

CDR3: CASSTEKRSEQYF
DNA: TGTGCCAGCAGTACAGAAAAACGGTCCGAGCAGTACTTC
V: TRBV6-5
D: .
length: 13
size: .
J: TRBJ2-7

CDR3: CASSLGFDRLYTGGYGYTF
DNA: TGTGCCAGCAGCTTGGGTTTCGACAGGCTATATACCGGCGGCTATGGCTACACCTTC
V: TRBV5-4
D: .
length: 19
size: .
J: TRBJ1-2

CDR3: CASSSSTGVGYTF
DNA: TGTGCCAGCAGTTCGTCCACAGGGGTTGGCTACACCTTC
V: TRBV28
D: TRBD1
length: 13
size: .
J: TRBJ1-2

CDR3: CASNSGPVRAFF
DNA: TGTGCCAGTAATTCCGGTCCAGTTCGGGCTTTCTTT
V: TRBV19
D: .
length: 12
size: few
J: TRBJ1-1

CDR3: CASSKGPHLKTYNEQFF
DNA: TGTGCCAGCAGCAAGGGACCCCACCTTAAGACCTACAATGAGCAGTTCTTC
V: TRBV5-4
D: .
length: 17
size: .
J: TRBJ2-1

CDR3: CASSYTSGNVGRTQYF
DNA: TGTGCCAGCAGTTATACATCCGGGAATGTCGGGAGGACCCAGTACTTC
V: TRBV6-5
D: .
length: 16
size: .
J: TRBJ2-5

CDR3: CASKPSGKIVADTQYF
DNA: TGTGCCAGCAAACCTAGCGGGAAGATCGTCGCAGATACGCAGTATTTT
V: TRBV7-9
D: TRBD2
length: 16
size: once
J: TRBJ2-3

CDR3: CASSPGNGYEQYF
DNA: TGTGCCAGCTCACCTGGCAACGGGTACGAGCAGTACTTC
V: TRBV18
D: .
length: 13
size: .
J: TRBJ2-7

CDR3: CSSGTGGTGELFF
DNA: TGCAGCTCCGGGACAGGGGGCACCGGGGAGCTGTTTTTT
V: TRBV29-1
D: TRBD1
length: 13
size: .
J: TRBJ2-2

CDR3: CASSLEFTDTQYF
DNA: TGTGCCAGCAGCTTAGAGTTCACAGATACGCAGTATTTT
V: TRBV11-2
D: .
length: 13
size: .
J: TRBJ2-3

CDR3: CASSQEGLGDPARDTQYF
DNA: TGTGCCAGCAGCCAGGAGGGGTTGGGGGACCCAGCTAGAGATACGCAGTATTTT
V: TRBV9
D: .
length: 18
size: .
J: TRBJ2-3

CDR3: CASSRTGISGNTIYF
DNA: TGTGCCAGCAGTAGGACAGGTATCTCTGGAAACACCATATATTTT
V: TRBV27
D: TRBD1
length: 15
size: .
J: TRBJ1-3

CDR3: CASSLSQTGGIYNEQFF
DNA: TGTGCCAGCAGCCTGTCTCAGACAGGGGGCATCTACAATGAGCAGTTCTTC
V: TRBV5-4
D: TRBD1
length: 17
size: .
J: TRBJ2-1

CDR3: CASSLISGRGTDTQYF
DNA: TGCGCCAGCAGCTTGATATCCGGGAGGGGCACAGATACGCAGTATTTT
V: TRBV5-1
D: TRBD2
length: 16
size: .
J: TRBJ2-3

CDR3: CASSWGGSDTGELFF
DNA: TGTGCCAGCAGCTGGGGGGGCAGTGACACCGGGGAGCTGTTTTTT
V: TRBV5-4
D: .
length: 15
size: .
J: TRBJ2-2

CDR3: CASSLALGGYSGELFF
DNA: TGTGCCAGCAGCTTAGCGCTCGGGGGGTATTCCGGGGAGCTGTTTTTT
V: TRBV7-2
D: TRBD2
length: 16
size: .
J: TRBJ2-2

CDR3: CASSPPRGIDTEAFF
DNA: TGTGCCAGCTCACCACCTAGGGGCATAGACACTGAAGCTTTCTTT
V: TRBV18
D: .
length: 15
size: .
J: TRBJ1-1

CDR3: CASSPRVGGNQPQHF
DNA: TGTGCCAGCAGCCCAAGGGTGGGCGGCAATCAGCCCCAGCATTTT
V: TRBV7-6
D: .
length: 15
size: .
J: TRBJ1-5

CDR3: CASRLNQPQHF
DNA: TGTGCCAGTCGGCTCAATCAGCCCCAGCATTTT
V: TRBV2
D: .
length: 11
size: .
J: TRBJ1-5

CDR3: CASNQGTANTGELFF
DNA: TGCGCCAGCAACCAGGGGACAGCAAACACCGGGGAGCTGTTTTTT
V: TRBV5-1
D: TRBD1
length: 15
size: .
J: TRBJ2-2

CDR3: CASSPWTSGSETQYF
DNA: TGTGCCAGCAGTCCGTGGACTAGCGGGAGTGAGACCCAGTACTTC
V: TRBV28
D: TRBD2
length: 15
size: once
J: TRBJ2-5

CDR3: CASSRGQGLGNQPQHF
DNA: TGTGCCAGCAGCAGGGGACAGGGGTTAGGCAATCAGCCCCAGCATTTT
V: TRBV7-2
D: TRBD1
length: 16
size: .
J: TRBJ1-5

CDR3: CASSLSGADTQYF
DNA: TGTGCCAGCAGTTTGTCAGGGGCAGATACGCAGTATTTT
V: TRBV28
D: .
length: 13
size: once
J: TRBJ2-3